One sample yielded the 21 T cell receptor beta chains listed below, sequenced in a study of chemoradiotherapy in HPV16-positive cancers. Repertoires were generated with immunoSEQ multiplex PCR, while TCRdb's copy carries only in-frame clones and drops some. The sample lists roughly 15,000 clones; around 90% were seen once. The starting material was tumor tissue, obtained from a patient who underwent chemoradiotherapy. These receptors were taken from a human donor with HPV-associated anogenital cancer.

V gene TRBV4-2 combines with J gene TRBJ2-2; no clear D gene. This CDR3 region has 15 residues. Germline V gene data show CDR1 as LGHNA and CDR2 as YNFKEQ. V lost 1 base to trimming and J lost 4 bases, with 10 bases between them. CDR3 sequence: CASSQGEIGTGELFF. The CDR3 DNA sequence: TGTGCCAGCAGCCAAGGCGAAATTGGCACCGGGGAGCTGTTTTTT.

V gene TRBV6-1 combines with J gene TRBJ2-7; 8 nucleotides align to TRBD2. The CDR3 covers 14 residues. Trimming removed 4 bases from V and 5 bases from J; junction bases left unmatched: 7. CDR1 and CDR2 (germline): MNHNS, SASEGT. The CDR3 protein is CASSVGTGRDEQYF. CDR3 sequence (DNA): TGTGCCAGCAGTGTAGGTACCGGGAGGGACGAGCAGTACTTC.

The J gene is TRBJ2-1, the V gene TRBV5-6; perhaps TRBD2 as D (6 bases). The CDR3 is made up of 12 amino acids. From germline, CDR1 is SGHDT and CDR2 YYEEEE. Between the trimmed V and J ends, which lost 4 bases and 9 bases, there was a span of 11 bases. The CDR3 is CASSNSGGEQFF. CDR3 DNA: TGTGCCAGCAGCAATAGCGGAGGTGAGCAGTTCTTC. Full variable domain (outside the CDR3, taken from reference TRBV5-6 and TRBJ2-1): DAGVTQSPTHLIKTRGQQVTLRCSPKSGHDTVSWYQQALGQGPQFIFQYYEEEERQRGNFPDRFSGHQFPNYSSELNVNALLLGDSALYLCASSNSGGEQFFGPGTRLTVL.

V is TRBV5-1 and J is TRBJ1-2, with D unclear. The V end was cut by 4 bases, the J end by 3 bases, with 10 bases between. There are 13 residues in the CDR3. Germline assignment: CDR1 SGHRS and CDR2 YFSETQ. CDR3 sequence: CASSLDTYYGYTF. The CDR3 coding sequence is TGCGCCAGCAGCCTCGACACGTACTATGGCTACACCTTC.

The chain is built from TRBV5-1 and TRBJ1-2; D remains ambiguous. The V end lost 0 bases, the J end lost 7 bases, and 10 bases lay between the germline ends. Germline V gene data show CDR1 as SGHRS and CDR2 as YFSETQ. The CDR3 sequence is 13 residues long. The CDR3 is CASSLVVNTGYTF. As DNA, the CDR3 is TGCGCCAGCAGCTTGGTGGTAAACACTGGCTACACCTTC.

The chain recombines TRBV5-1 with TRBJ2-7; D might be TRBD2 (6 bases). The V gene's germline CDR1 is SGHRS and CDR2 YFSETQ. This CDR3 region has 13 residues. V lost 4 bases and J lost 4, with 12 bases in between. The CDR3 spells CASSDPTSYEQYF. CDR3 coding DNA: TGCGCCAGCAGCGACCCGACTAGTTACGAGCAGTACTTC.

The J gene is TRBJ2-1, the V gene TRBV7-2; 16 nucleotides match TRBD2. Germline values: CDR1 SGHTA, CDR2 FQGNSA. CDR3 length equals 16 residues. J lost 10 bases, V lost 5 bases, and 8 bases had no gene match. The CDR3 DNA sequence: TGTGCCAGCAGCCTTGATCCGGGACTAGCGGGAGGGGAGCAGTTCTTC. Translating gives CASSLDPGLAGGEQFF.

The chain joins TRBV5-1 to TRBJ2-3, with D unclear. Germline loops: CDR1 SGHRS, CDR2 YFSETQ. Trimming cost V 5 bases and J 0 bases, with 10 bases left between them. This CDR3 has 14 residues. The CDR3 reads CASSESASTDTQYF. The CDR3 DNA reads as TGCGCCAGCAGTGAGAGTGCTAGCACAGATACGCAGTATTTT. Full variable domain (outside the CDR3, taken from reference TRBV5-1 and TRBJ2-3): KAGVTQTPRYLIKTRGQQVTLSCSPISGHRSVSWYQQTPGQGLQFLFEYFSETQRNKGNFPGRFSGRQFSNSRSEMNVSTLELGDSALYLCASSESASTDTQYFGPGTRLTVL.

The chain uses TRBV5-1 and TRBJ1-5, with TRBD1 identical over 8 bases. The CDR3 is made up of 14 amino acids. V dropped 4 bases and J dropped 10; count of bases not matched to a gene: 10. Germline V lookup: CDR1 SGHRS, CDR2 YFSETQ. The CDR3 reads CASSLGQAGDPQHF. The CDR3 bases are TGCGCCAGCAGCCTGGGACAGGCCGGCGATCCCCAGCATTTT.

V usage is TRBV5-1 and J usage is TRBJ2-4; D is uncertain. Germline V CDR1 and CDR2: SGHRS, YFSETQ. The CDR3 extends over 17 amino acids. Trimming cost V 1 base and J 8 bases, with 22 bases left between them. CDR3 sequence reads: CASSLCLLVGYTDIQYF. Here the CDR3 DNA reads TGCGCCAGCAGCTTGTGCCTCCTCGTCGGGTATACGGACATTCAGTACTTC.

This chain links TRBV7-8 with TRBJ1-5; D uncertain. V dropped 1 base and J dropped 0 bases, with 13 bases sitting between them. The germline V gene encodes CDR1 SGHVS and CDR2 FQNEAQ. The CDR3 totals 17 residues. CDR3 in amino acids: CASSLGSGVYSNQPQHF. DNA for the CDR3: TGTGCCAGCAGCTTAGGATCCGGGGTATATAGCAATCAGCCCCAGCATTTT.

The rearrangement joins TRBV15 to TRBJ1-1; D call uncertain. CDR3 size: 16 residues. The V end was cut by 1 base, the J end by 0 bases, with 12 bases between. Germline CDR1 is LNHNV and CDR2 is YYDKDF (reference sequence). The CDR3 DNA reads as TGTGCCACCAGCAGAGGGTATGTGGAAATGAACACTGAAGCTTTCTTT. It is translated as CATSRGYVEMNTEAFF.

The CDR3 spells CASSQVAMNTEAFF. In nucleotides, the CDR3 is TGCGCCAGCAGCCAAGTCGCGATGAACACTGAAGCTTTCTTT. The J gene is TRBJ1-1, the V gene TRBV4-3; unclear D gene. There are 14 residues in the CDR3. Trimming stripped 1 base from V and 0 bases from J, with 6 bases between. Per the germline V gene, CDR1 is LGHNA and CDR2 is YSLEER.

V gene TRBV7-3 combines with J gene TRBJ2-1; D is unresolved. Germline V gives CDR1 SGHTA, CDR2 FQGTGA. This CDR3 has 13 residues. Trimming stripped 5 bases from V and 4 bases from J, with 9 bases between. CDR3 DNA sequence: TGTGCCAGCAGCGCAGATAGTTACAATGAGCAGTTCTTC. Translation gives CASSADSYNEQFF.

The chain couples TRBV4-1 to TRBJ2-1; D not resolved. The germline V gene has CDR1 MGHRA and CDR2 YSYEKL. The CDR3 spans 14 residues. V was pared by 1 base and J by 6 bases, with 10 bases between. CDR3 sequence: CASSQVLGGNEQFF. In nucleotides, the CDR3 is TGCGCCAGCAGCCAAGTCCTTGGCGGCAATGAGCAGTTCTTC.

The rearrangement uses TRBV1 and TRBJ1-2. TRBV1 is an annotated pseudogene. This CDR3 region has 13 residues. CDR3 coding DNA: TGCACCAAAGCACCGGACGGAATCTATGGCTACACCTTC. Its translation: CTKAPDGIYGYTF.

In DNA, the CDR3 is TGTGCCAGCAGCTTATGGAGGGAGAGGGCCGGGGAGCTGTTTTTT. Translated: CASSLWRERAGELFF. This rearrangement joins TRBV11-2 to TRBJ2-2, with D maybe TRBD2 (6 bases). Germline values: CDR1 SGHAT, CDR2 FQNNGV. This CDR3 has 15 amino acids. Trimming removed 2 bases at V and 6 bases at J, with 13 bases between. Full variable domain (rest looked up from reference TRBV11-2 and TRBJ2-2): EAGVAQSPRYKIIEKRQSVAFWCNPISGHATLYWYQQILGQGPKLLIQFQNNGVVDDSQLPKDRFSAERLKGVDSTLKIQPAKLEDSAVYLCASSLWRERAGELFFGEGSRLTVL.

This clone was recorded only once. This CDR3 is also generated by other DNA sequences in the sample. The genes are TRBV11-2 and TRBJ2-5; D call uncertain. Germline loops: CDR1 SGHAT, CDR2 FQNNGV. The CDR3 extends over 13 amino acids. Trimming left V 6 bases short and J 7 bases short, with 15 bases between. CDR3 in amino acids: CASSSSSPGTQYF. DNA for the CDR3: TGTGCCAGCAGTTCTTCATCGCCCGGGACCCAGTACTTC.

The sample holds a few counts of this clone. The rearrangement uses TRBV27 and TRBJ1-1; tentatively, D is TRBD1 (5 bases). Germline loops: CDR1 MNHEY, CDR2 SMNVEV (reference sequence). V was trimmed by 6 bases and J by 6 bases, leaving 17 bases between them. The CDR3 spans 14 residues. DNA for the CDR3: TGTGCCAGCAGCCCCGGGACCGTCTTGTCTGAAGCTTTCTTT. Amino acids: CASSPGTVLSEAFF.

The chain has TRBV7-2 and TRBJ2-3, with D unresolved. Germline V CDR1 and CDR2: SGHTA, FQGNSA. V shed 4 bases and J shed 4 bases, with 3 bases lying between them. CDR3 length: 11 amino acids. The CDR3 nucleotides are TGTGCCAGCAGCTACGCAGATACGCAGTATTTT. Translating gives CASSYADTQYF.

The chain joins TRBV25-1 to TRBJ2-3; no firm D call. Germline V CDR1 and CDR2: MGHDK, SYGVNS. The CDR3 length is 13 residues. V lost 3 bases, J lost 8 bases, and 12 bases lay in between. The CDR3 coding sequence is TGTGCCAGCAGTGAGAACCATCTGGGTACGCAGTATTTT. It yields the protein CASSENHLGTQYF.